One sample yielded the 9 T cell receptor beta chains listed below, sequenced in a study of blood T cell repertoires in COVID-19 (TCRdb year 2020). Library preparation was by the immunoSEQ multiplex PCR assay. The source is immuneACCESS, and TCRdb retained only in-frame sequences with V and J called. Part of the clones is not carried over; for the studies checked, unresolved V genes explain less than half of this, and the remainder is unexplained. The sample table shows about 220,000 clones, and 83% are seen once. The ten largest make up 7% to 10% of the sample. The material sequenced was peripheral blood. The source of these receptors is a woman in her fifties or sixties with acute or convalescent COVID-19.

The chain links TRBV2 to TRBJ2-1; 9 nucleotides match TRBD2. From germline, CDR1 is SNHLY and CDR2 FYNNEI. Unmatched junction bases numbered 10, after V lost 4 bases and J lost 9 bases. This CDR3 has 15 amino acids. CDR3 sequence (DNA): TGTGCCAGCAGTGCTCGTCTAGCGGGATATGTTGAGCAGTTCTTC. Encoded protein: CASSARLAGYVEQFF.

This rearrangement joins TRBV4-2 to TRBJ1-1; tentative D call: TRBD1 (5 bases). The CDR3 extends over 16 amino acids. Germline loops: CDR1 LGHNA, CDR2 YNFKEQ. Trimming stripped 0 bases from V and 4 bases from J, with 15 bases between. The CDR3 loop is CASSQERRLGGTEAFF. CDR3 nucleotide sequence: TGTGCCAGCAGCCAAGAAAGGAGACTGGGGGGCACTGAAGCTTTCTTT.

This chain links TRBV28 with TRBJ2-3; no definite D call. CDR1 and CDR2 (germline): MDHEN, SYDVKM. CDR3 size: 15 residues. V was shortened by 2 bases and J by 0 bases, with 9 bases between the two germline ends. In DNA form, the CDR3 reads TGTGCCAGCAGTTTAGAGAGCTTTAGCACAGATACGCAGTATTTT. This sequence encodes CASSLESFSTDTQYF.

This clone turned up a few times. The V and J genes are TRBV6-5 and TRBJ1-4; 8 positions agree with TRBD1. This CDR3 comprises 12 residues. J was trimmed by 13 bases and V by 5 bases; bases with no gene match: 6. Per germline, CDR1 MNHEY and CDR2 SVGAGI. CDR3 sequence (DNA): TGTGCCAGCAGTCCCCTCCAGGGGGCACTGTTTTTT. As protein: CASSPLQGALFF.

V usage is TRBV19 and J usage is TRBJ2-7, with TRBD1 matching 10 bases. Germline trimming cut 3 bases from V and 7 bases from J; bases unmatched to any gene: 12. This CDR3 is built from 16 residues. Germline loops: CDR1 LNHDA, CDR2 SQIVND (reference sequence). CDR3: CASSIPPGQGMREQYF. CDR3 in DNA: TGTGCCAGTAGTATCCCCCCGGGACAGGGGATGAGGGAGCAGTACTTC.

The genes are TRBV20-1 and TRBJ2-3; 7 nucleotides line up with TRBD2. Germline CDR1 is DFQATT and CDR2 is SNEGSKA (reference sequence). The CDR3 loop spans 11 amino acids. Unmatched junction bases numbered 4, after V lost 7 bases and J lost 6 bases. Here the CDR3 reads CSGEGMDTQYF. The DNA of the CDR3 is TGCAGTGGGGAGGGGATGGATACGCAGTATTTT.

This chain connects TRBV27 to TRBJ1-1; 9 bases line up with TRBD1. The CDR3 loop spans 14 amino acids. After removal of 3 bases from V and 5 bases from J, the junction contained 4 bases not matched to a gene. Germline V gives CDR1 MNHEY, CDR2 SMNVEV (reference sequence). CDR3 region: CASSLDRGGTEAFF. The CDR3 bases are TGTGCCAGCAGTTTGGACAGGGGAGGGACTGAAGCTTTCTTT.

This sequence joins TRBV7-2 and TRBJ2-5; weak D call: TRBD2 (6 bases). Trimming took off 4 bases at V and 5 bases at J, with 11 bases between the two ends. Germline V lookup: CDR1 SGHTA, CDR2 FQGNSA. This CDR3 region has 13 residues. As DNA, the CDR3 is TGTGCCAGCAGCTGGACTACAGTGGAGACCCAGTACTTC. It translates to CASSWTTVETQYF.

This clone was observed a handful of times. This chain uses TRBV24-1 with TRBJ2-3; D may be TRBD2 (5 bases). This CDR3 has 16 amino acids. V lost 3 bases, J lost 0 bases, and 12 bases lay in between. Germline V gene data show CDR1 as KGHDR and CDR2 as SFDVKD. CDR3 bases: TGTGCCACCAGTGATGGAGACGGCGGGAGCACAGATACGCAGTATTTT. It is translated as CATSDGDGGSTDTQYF.